The rows below give T cell receptor beta chains drawn from one sample of a study of cytomegalovirus exposure and HLA in healthy donors. Assay used: immunoSEQ multiplex PCR; TCRdb lists only in-frame clones, some missing. The sample has about 98,000 clones; around four fifths are singletons. The sequenced material came from PBMCs. The receptors originated from a female donor in good health and CMV-seropositive. CDR3s include the opening cysteine and the closing phenylalanine or tryptophan. The D gene is left open where the match is weak. Some rows mark clone size as missing; the rest say once, few, many or name a class of expanded clone.

j_call | d_call | clone_size | v_call | cdr3_aa | cdr3_nt
TRBJ2-7 | . | . | TRBV4-1 | CASSRTVLGEDEQYF | TGCGCCAGCAGCCGTACTGTCCTAGGAGAGGACGAGCAGTACTTC
TRBJ2-3 | TRBD2 | . | TRBV5-1 | CASSLVAGGTDTQYF | TGCGCCAGCAGCTTGGTGGCGGGGGGCACAGATACGCAGTATTTT
TRBJ1-2 | TRBD1 | . | TRBV29-1 | CSVDTGDYGYTF | TGCAGCGTGGATACAGGGGACTATGGCTACACCTTC
TRBJ1-2 | . | . | TRBV25-1 | CASSEGAAWTYGYTF | TGTGCCAGCAGTGAGGGGGCGGCGTGGACGTATGGCTACACCTTC
TRBJ2-7 | TRBD2 | . | TRBV19 | CASRSRAGVPYEQYF | TGTGCCAGTAGGTCCCGAGCGGGAGTGCCCTACGAGCAGTACTTC
TRBJ1-3 | . | . | TRBV2 | CASSESASSGNTIYF | TGTGCCAGCAGTGAATCAGCGAGCTCTGGAAACACCATATATTTT
TRBJ2-4 | . | . | TRBV19 | CASSIVGGAGKNIQYF | TGTGCCAGTAGTATCGTCGGAGGGGCAGGAAAAAACATTCAGTACTTC
TRBJ2-1 | . | . | TRBV6-5 | CASAERGRGEQFF | TGTGCCAGCGCAGAGAGGGGGCGGGGTGAGCAGTTCTTC
TRBJ1-2 | TRBD1 | . | TRBV15 | CATSGGGDYGYTF | TGTGCCACCAGCGGAGGGGGCGACTATGGCTACACCTTC
TRBJ2-7 | TRBD1 | . | TRBV4-1 | CASSHPGQGTHEQYF | TGCGCCAGCAGCCACCCGGGACAGGGCACCCACGAGCAGTACTTC
TRBJ1-4 | . | . | TRBV7-9 | CASSLRRGRAVGEKLFF | TGTGCCAGCAGCTTAAGGCGGGGCAGGGCCGTGGGTGAAAAACTGTTTTTT
TRBJ2-7 | . | few | TRBV7-6 | CASSRGTDRSYEQYF | TGTGCCAGCAGCCGTGGTACAGACCGCTCCTACGAGCAGTACTTC
TRBJ1-4 | . | . | TRBV9 | CASSAGEDEKLFF | TGTGCCAGCAGCGCGGGGGAGGATGAAAAACTGTTTTTT
TRBJ1-1 | . | . | TRBV5-1 | CASSLRGGVVNTEAFF | TGCGCCAGCAGCTTGAGAGGGGGGGTAGTGAACACTGAAGCTTTCTTT
TRBJ2-7 | TRBD1 | few | TRBV28 | CASSRAGTGGSYEQYF | TGTGCCAGCAGCCGGGCCGGGACAGGGGGCTCCTACGAGCAGTACTTC
TRBJ2-2 | . | few | TRBV4-1 | CASSRDTNTGELFF | TGCGCCAGCAGTCGGGACACGAACACCGGGGAGCTGTTTTTT
TRBJ2-1 | TRBD2 | . | TRBV7-3 | CASSLETSGRVYEQFF | TGTGCCAGCAGCTTAGAGACTAGCGGGAGGGTATATGAGCAGTTCTTC
TRBJ1-2 | . | . | TRBV11-2 | CASSLGPEKRGYTF | TGTGCCAGCAGCTTAGGTCCTGAAAAGCGGGGCTACACCTTC
TRBJ2-3 | . | . | TRBV20-1 | CSAGRTDTQYF | TGCAGTGCTGGGCGCACAGATACGCAGTATTTT
TRBJ2-3 | . | . | TRBV18 | CASSPPATTDTQYF | TGTGCCAGCTCACCACCGGCCACCACAGATACGCAGTATTTT
TRBJ2-7 | TRBD1 | . | TRBV6-5 | CASSPGQGVQQYF | TGTGCCAGCAGCCCGGGACAGGGCGTCCAGCAGTACTTC
TRBJ1-4 | . | . | TRBV5-4 | CASSLEKGPGEKLFF | TGTGCCAGCAGCTTGGAGAAGGGACCGGGGGAGAAACTGTTTTTT
TRBJ1-1 | . | . | TRBV6-1 | CASSSVGGTSGRAFF | TGTGCCAGCAGTTCCGTAGGAGGGACCAGCGGGCGGGCTTTCTTT
TRBJ2-1 | TRBD2 | . | TRBV9 | CASSVGGGEASYNEQFF | TGTGCCAGCAGCGTAGGGGGAGGGGAGGCCTCCTACAATGAGCAGTTCTTC
TRBJ2-7 | TRBD1 | . | TRBV9 | CASSRDRPPYEQYF | TGTGCCAGCAGCCGGGACAGGCCCCCGTACGAGCAGTACTTC
TRBJ2-5 | TRBD2 | . | TRBV19 | CASTGVAGNRETQYF | TGTGCCAGTACCGGAGTAGCGGGAAATCGGGAGACCCAGTACTTC
TRBJ1-6 | TRBD1 | . | TRBV5-1 | CASSLEQGADSPLHF | TGCGCCAGCAGCTTGGAACAGGGGGCTGATTCACCCCTCCACTTT
TRBJ1-1 | . | . | TRBV2 | CASSDARALNTEAFF | TGTGCCAGCAGTGATGCCAGGGCCCTGAACACTGAAGCTTTCTTT
TRBJ2-5 | TRBD2 | . | TRBV6-6 | CASSYPGVAGSETQYF | TGTGCCAGCAGTTACCCCGGGGTAGCGGGGTCAGAGACCCAGTACTTC
TRBJ2-3 | . | . | TRBV9 | CASSFQGVWGTDTQYF | TGTGCCAGCAGCTTTCAGGGTGTTTGGGGCACAGATACGCAGTATTTT
TRBJ1-2 | . | . | TRBV19 | CASTVGPQIYGYTF | TGTGCCAGTACAGTGGGGCCGCAAATCTATGGCTACACCTTC
TRBJ2-1 | TRBD2 | . | TRBV6-5 | CASSSSGGGYNEQFF | TGTGCCAGCAGTAGTAGCGGGGGCGGTTACAATGAGCAGTTCTTC
TRBJ1-2 | TRBD1 | . | TRBV9 | CASSVDTGEGYTF | TGTGCCAGCAGCGTAGACACAGGGGAGGGCTACACCTTC
TRBJ1-6 | . | few | TRBV6-1 | CASSELNGGGLSPLHF | TGTGCCAGCAGTGAATTGAACGGAGGTGGGCTTTCACCCCTCCACTTT
TRBJ2-7 | . | . | TRBV6-5 | CASSYDPYRVEEQYF | TGTGCCAGCAGTTACGATCCCTACAGGGTAGAAGAGCAGTACTTC
TRBJ1-5 | . | . | TRBV19 | CASSKGVNSNQPQHF | TGTGCCAGTAGTAAGGGGGTTAATAGCAATCAGCCCCAGCATTTT
TRBJ1-2 | TRBD1 | . | TRBV29-1 | CSVSFGTGVYYGYTF | TGCAGCGTTTCTTTCGGTACAGGGGTTTACTATGGCTACACCTTC
TRBJ2-5 | TRBD2 | . | TRBV19 | CASSPIAGHFQETQYF | TGTGCCAGTAGCCCGATAGCGGGACATTTCCAAGAGACCCAGTACTTC
TRBJ1-5 | . | . | TRBV12-2 | CASRLEFRGGTGDILGNQPQHF | TGTGCAAGTCGCTTAGAATTTAGAGGTGGGACAGGGGATATATTAGGAAATCAGCCCCAGCATTTT
TRBJ1-2 | . | . | TRBV21-1 | CASSKPLYGYTF | TGTGCCAGCAGCAAACCTCTTTATGGCTACACCTTC
TRBJ2-5 | TRBD1 | . | TRBV29-1 | CSVMRTGGLQETQYF | TGCAGCGTGATGAGGACAGGGGGACTCCAAGAGACCCAGTACTTC
TRBJ2-3 | . | . | TRBV7-9 | CSSSLTIPSTDTQYF | TGTTCCAGCAGCCTCACTATCCCTAGCACAGATACGCAGTATTTT